This T cell receptor (beta chain) was recorded in a study of blood T cell repertoires in COVID-19. Germline trimming cut 3 bases from V and 7 bases from J; bases unmatched to any gene: 7. In germline, CDR1 is MRHNA, CDR2 SNTAGT. The CDR3 extends over 15 amino acids. Libraries were prepared by immunoSEQ multiplex PCR; TCRdb keeps only in-frame clonotypes and omits some of them. The profile shows around 78,000 clones, less than 95% of them singletons. Sequencing was done on a sample of peripheral blood. The receptor was derived from a woman aged 45 to 65 in a cohort sampled during active COVID-19. The chain employs TRBV6-4 and TRBJ2-1; 9 bases are a match to TRBD2. The CDR3, as DNA: TGTGCCAGCAGTGAGCTAGCGGGGACCATGAATGAGCAGTTCTTC. Residues: CASSELAGTMNEQFF.